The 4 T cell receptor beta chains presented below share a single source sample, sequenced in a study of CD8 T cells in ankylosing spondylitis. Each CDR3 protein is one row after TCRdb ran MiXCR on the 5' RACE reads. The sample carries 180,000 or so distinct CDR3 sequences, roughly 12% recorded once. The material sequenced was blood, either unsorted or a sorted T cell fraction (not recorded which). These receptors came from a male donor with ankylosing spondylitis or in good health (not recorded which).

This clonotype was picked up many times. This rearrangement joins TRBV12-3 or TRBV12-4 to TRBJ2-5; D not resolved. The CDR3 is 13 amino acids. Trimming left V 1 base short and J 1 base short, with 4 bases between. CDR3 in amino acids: CASSLGPQETQYF. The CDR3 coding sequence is TGTGCCAGCAGTTTAGGGCCCCAAGAGACCCAGTACTTC.

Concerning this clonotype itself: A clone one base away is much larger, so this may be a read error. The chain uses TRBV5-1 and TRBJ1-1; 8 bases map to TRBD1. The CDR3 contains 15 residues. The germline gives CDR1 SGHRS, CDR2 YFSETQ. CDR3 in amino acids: CTSSLGRGRDTEAFF. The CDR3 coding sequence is TGCACCAGCAGCTTAGGCAGGGGGCGGGACACTGAAGCTTTCTTT.

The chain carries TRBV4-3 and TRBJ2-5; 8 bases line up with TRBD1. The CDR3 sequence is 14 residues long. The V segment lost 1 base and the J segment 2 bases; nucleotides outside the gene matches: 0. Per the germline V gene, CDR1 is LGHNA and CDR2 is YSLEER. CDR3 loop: CASSQGTGQETQYF. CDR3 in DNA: TGCGCCAGCAGCCAAGGGACAGGGCAAGAGACCCAGTACTTC.

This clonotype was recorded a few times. CDR3 region: CASSLGGTAGGYNEQFF. The CDR3 nucleotides are TGTGCCAGCAGCTTAGGGGGGACTGCGGGGGGGTACAATGAGCAGTTCTTC. The gene calls are TRBV7-6 and TRBJ2-1; TRBD2 agrees at 9 bases. Losses at the gene ends were 1 base for V and 4 bases for J; bases not matched to a gene: 8. The CDR3 extends over 17 amino acids. Germline V gene lookup returns CDR1 SGHVS and CDR2 FNYEAQ.